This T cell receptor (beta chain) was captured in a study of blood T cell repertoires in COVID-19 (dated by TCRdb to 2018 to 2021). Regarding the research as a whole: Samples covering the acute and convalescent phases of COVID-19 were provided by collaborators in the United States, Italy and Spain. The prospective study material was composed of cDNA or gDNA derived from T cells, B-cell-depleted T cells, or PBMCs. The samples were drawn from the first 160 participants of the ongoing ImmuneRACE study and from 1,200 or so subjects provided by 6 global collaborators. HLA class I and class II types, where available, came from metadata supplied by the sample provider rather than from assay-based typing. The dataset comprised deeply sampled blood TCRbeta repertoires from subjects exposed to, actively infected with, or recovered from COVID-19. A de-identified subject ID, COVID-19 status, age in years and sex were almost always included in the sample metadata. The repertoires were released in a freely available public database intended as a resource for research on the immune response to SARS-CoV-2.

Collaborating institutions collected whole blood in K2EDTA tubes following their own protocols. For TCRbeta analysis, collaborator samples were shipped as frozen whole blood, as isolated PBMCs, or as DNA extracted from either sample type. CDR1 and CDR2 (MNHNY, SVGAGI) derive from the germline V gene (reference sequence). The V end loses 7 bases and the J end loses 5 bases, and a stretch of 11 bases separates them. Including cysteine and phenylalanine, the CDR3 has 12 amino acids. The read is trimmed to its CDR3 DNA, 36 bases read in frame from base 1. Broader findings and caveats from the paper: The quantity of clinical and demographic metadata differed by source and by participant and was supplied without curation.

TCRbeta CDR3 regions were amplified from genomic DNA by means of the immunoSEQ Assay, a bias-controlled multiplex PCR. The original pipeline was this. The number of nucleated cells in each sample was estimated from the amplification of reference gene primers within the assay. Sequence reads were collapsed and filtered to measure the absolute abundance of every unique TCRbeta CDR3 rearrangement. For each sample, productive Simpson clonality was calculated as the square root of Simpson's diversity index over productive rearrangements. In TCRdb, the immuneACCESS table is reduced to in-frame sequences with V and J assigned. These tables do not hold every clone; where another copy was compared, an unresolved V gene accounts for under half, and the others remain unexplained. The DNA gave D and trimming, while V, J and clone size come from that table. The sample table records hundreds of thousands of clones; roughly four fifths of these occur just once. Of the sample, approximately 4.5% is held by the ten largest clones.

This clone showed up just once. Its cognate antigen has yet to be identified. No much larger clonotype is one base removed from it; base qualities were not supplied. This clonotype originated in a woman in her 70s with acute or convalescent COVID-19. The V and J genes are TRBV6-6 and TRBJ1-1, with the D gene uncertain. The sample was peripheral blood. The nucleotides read TGTGCCAGCAACCTAGGAGGGACTGAAGCTTTCTTT. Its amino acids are CASNLGGTEAFF.